This T cell receptor (beta chain) was captured by sequencing in a study of a mutant IDH1 vaccine in newly diagnosed glioma. For the study at large: Those enrolled had earlier been treated with radiotherapy, temozolomide, or both, mostly both.

The time point: week 5, during vaccination. Topical imiquimod was applied with each vaccine dose, which held 300 ug of mutant IDH1 20-mer peptide. Generated by immunoSEQ multiplex PCR, the TCRdb table keeps only in-frame clones and is missing some. The table includes approximately 32,000 clones, approximately 53% detected once. Turning to this clone: No antigen is known for it.

V lost 7 bases and J lost 8, with 14 bases in between. Per germline, CDR1 LNHDA and CDR2 SQIVND (reference sequence). There are 12 residues in the CDR3. This chain connects TRBV19 to TRBJ1-2; D gene ambiguous. This specimen was PBMCs, taken from a glioma patient whose treatment included an IDH1 peptide vaccine. The receptor was isolated from a woman between 18 and 29 years old with glioma. The CDR3 DNA reads TGTGCCAGTATGCAAGACGCTGGGGGCTACACCTTC. The encoded protein is CASMQDAGGYTF.